This is a list of T cell receptor beta chains from one sample in a study of blood T cell repertoires in COVID-19. Sequencing used immunoSEQ multiplex PCR; TCRdb keeps in-frame clones, though not all of them. The sample holds over 120,000 clones, roughly 89% seen once. The sample taken for sequencing was peripheral blood. These receptors were obtained from a woman aged 45-59 years with acute or convalescent COVID-19. Each CDR3 is given with its conserved first and last residue. The D gene is left open where the match is weak. The size entry is marked missing in some rows and otherwise reads once, few, many or a size class.

len,j_gene,d_gene,abundance,v_gene,CDR3nt,CDR3aa
15,TRBJ2-3,TRBD2,.,TRBV19,TGTGCCAGTAGGCTTAGCGGGGGGCGGGAAGATACGCAGTATTTT,CASRLSGGREDTQYF
16,TRBJ1-2,.,.,TRBV11-2,TGTGCCAGCAGCTCAAATCGTGTCAGGGGCAACTATGGCTACACCTTC,CASSSNRVRGNYGYTF
13,TRBJ1-1,.,once,TRBV11-3,TGTGCCAGCAGCTTAGCTCCGAACACTGAAGCTTTCTTT,CASSLAPNTEAFF
13,TRBJ1-6,TRBD1,once,TRBV25-1,TGTGCCAGCAGACAGGGGAATAATTCACCCCTCCACTTT,CASRQGNNSPLHF
15,TRBJ1-5,.,few,TRBV19,TGTGCCAGTAGTTCCGATACAGGTTCAGGTGAGCCCCAGCATTTT,CASSSDTGSGEPQHF
16,TRBJ2-1,TRBD1,.,TRBV6-5,TGTGCCAGCAGTTACGTGCCAGGGGGTTCCTACAATGAGCAGTTCTTC,CASSYVPGGSYNEQFF
14,TRBJ1-1,.,few,TRBV3-1/TRBV3-2,TGTGCCAGCAGCCAAGTCCAGGGCGGCACTGAAGCTTTCTTT,CASSQVQGGTEAFF
15,TRBJ2-7,TRBD2,.,TRBV4-2,TGTGCCAGCAGCCAGCTAGCGGGGGAGACCTACGAGCAGTACTTC,CASSQLAGETYEQYF
14,TRBJ2-3,TRBD2,few,TRBV6-4,TGTGCCAGCAGTGAGCGGGGGGGCACAGATACGCAGTATTTT,CASSERGGTDTQYF
13,TRBJ1-5,TRBD1,.,TRBV12-5,TGTGCTAGTGGTTCGGGACAGTATCAGCCCCAGCATTTT,CASGSGQYQPQHF
15,TRBJ1-1,TRBD1,.,TRBV10-3,TGTGCCATCAGGAATCGACAGGGGTTGAACACTGAAGCTTTCTTT,CAIRNRQGLNTEAFF
13,TRBJ2-7,.,.,TRBV5-4,TGTGCCAGCAGCTTGGGGGGGGTGAGCGAGCAGTACTTC,CASSLGGVSEQYF
13,TRBJ1-2,.,.,TRBV7-9,TGTGCCAGCAGCTTAGTGTCAGGGGACGGCTACACCTTC,CASSLVSGDGYTF
16,TRBJ1-2,.,.,TRBV6-1,TGTGCCAGCAGTGAAGCGCTCGAGGGGGCTAACTATGGCTACACCTTC,CASSEALEGANYGYTF
14,TRBJ2-7,TRBD1,once,TRBV5-1,TGCGCCAGCAGCTCCCGACAGGGGCGCTACGAGCAGTACTTC,CASSSRQGRYEQYF
16,TRBJ2-6,.,.,TRBV2,TGTGCCAGCGGAAGAACAGGGTTTACTGGGGCCAACGTCCTGACTTTC,CASGRTGFTGANVLTF
13,TRBJ1-5,.,few,TRBV19,TGTGCCAGTAGTCTACGCAGGGGTCGGCCCCAGCATTTT,CASSLRRGRPQHF
15,TRBJ1-2,.,.,TRBV7-3,TGTGCCAGCAGCTCCCCGCCGGTGACTAACTATGGCTACACCTTC,CASSSPPVTNYGYTF
16,TRBJ1-4,.,.,TRBV10-3,TGTGCCATCAGTGAGGCGGGCAAGGGTAGGAATGAAAAACTGTTTTTT,CAISEAGKGRNEKLFF
16,TRBJ2-5,.,.,TRBV7-3,TGTGCCAGCAGCTCCAGGGTGTCTCCGGTGCGAGAGACCCAGTACTTC,CASSSRVSPVRETQYF
15,TRBJ2-2,.,.,TRBV19,TGTGCCAGTAGTATCTTGCTAGCCCACACCGGGGAGCTGTTTTTT,CASSILLAHTGELFF
15,TRBJ2-4,TRBD1,few,TRBV9,TGTGCCAGCAGCGAGGGACAGGGGGCGGGAAACATTCAGTACTTC,CASSEGQGAGNIQYF
14,TRBJ1-2,.,.,TRBV18,TGTGCCAGCTCACCAACGGTAGAGAGCTATGGCTACACCTTC,CASSPTVESYGYTF
13,TRBJ2-4,.,few,TRBV5-1,TGCGCCAGCAGCTTGGGGCCACAAAACATTCAGTACTTC,CASSLGPQNIQYF
15,TRBJ1-6,TRBD1,.,TRBV9,TGTGCCAGCAGCGCGACAGGGACAAATAATTCACCCCTCCACTTT,CASSATGTNNSPLHF
15,TRBJ1-3,TRBD1,.,TRBV7-6,TGTGCCAGCAGCTTAAGGGACAGCTCTGGAAACACCATATATTTT,CASSLRDSSGNTIYF
17,TRBJ2-3,TRBD2,.,TRBV7-2,TGTGCCAGCAGCTTAGAACTAGCGGGTCCACGGGAAGATACGCAGTATTTT,CASSLELAGPREDTQYF
15,TRBJ1-2,TRBD1,.,TRBV27,TGTGCCAGCAGAGCTAGGACAGGGGTAAACTATGGCTACACCTTC,CASRARTGVNYGYTF
15,TRBJ2-7,TRBD1,.,TRBV28,TGTGCCAGCAGTCGAACGAGACAGGGGGGATACGAGCAGTACTTC,CASSRTRQGGYEQYF
15,TRBJ1-6,TRBD1,once,TRBV25-1,TGTGCCAGCAGCTCAGGGGGCCTTTATGGTTCACCCCTCCACTTT,CASSSGGLYGSPLHF
16,TRBJ1-2,TRBD1,.,TRBV11-2,TGTGCCAGCAGCTCCGACAGGGGCGAACTTAACTATGGCTACACCTTC,CASSSDRGELNYGYTF
13,TRBJ2-1,TRBD1,.,TRBV30,TGTGCCTGGGACAGGGCCCCCTACAATGAGCAGTTCTTC,CAWDRAPYNEQFF
17,TRBJ2-7,TRBD2,.,TRBV11-2,TGTGCCAGCAGCACATATCCGACTAGCGGGAGTGGAGGCGAGCAGTACTTC,CASSTYPTSGSGGEQYF
16,TRBJ2-1,TRBD2,.,TRBV5-6,TGTGCCAGCAGCCGTCTAGCGGGAGGACTCTACAATGAGCAGTTCTTC,CASSRLAGGLYNEQFF
15,TRBJ1-2,TRBD1,.,TRBV5-4,TGTGCCAGCAGCGTCCGGGACAGGGGCCTCTATGGCTACACCTTC,CASSVRDRGLYGYTF
15,TRBJ1-1,TRBD1,few,TRBV5-8,TGTGCCAGCAGCTTTGTCGACAGGGTGGACACTGAAGCTTTCTTT,CASSFVDRVDTEAFF
17,TRBJ2-7,TRBD1,.,TRBV4-1,TGCGCCAGCAGCCAAGGAGGGGGCCCAGGGCCCCTCTACGAGCAGTACTTC,CASSQGGGPGPLYEQYF
13,TRBJ2-7,.,.,TRBV11-2,TGTGCCAGCAGCTTCCAGGGCAACAACGAGCAGTACTTC,CASSFQGNNEQYF
13,TRBJ1-2,.,.,TRBV19,TGTGCCAGTAGTATACAGGGTGACTATGGCTACACCTTC,CASSIQGDYGYTF